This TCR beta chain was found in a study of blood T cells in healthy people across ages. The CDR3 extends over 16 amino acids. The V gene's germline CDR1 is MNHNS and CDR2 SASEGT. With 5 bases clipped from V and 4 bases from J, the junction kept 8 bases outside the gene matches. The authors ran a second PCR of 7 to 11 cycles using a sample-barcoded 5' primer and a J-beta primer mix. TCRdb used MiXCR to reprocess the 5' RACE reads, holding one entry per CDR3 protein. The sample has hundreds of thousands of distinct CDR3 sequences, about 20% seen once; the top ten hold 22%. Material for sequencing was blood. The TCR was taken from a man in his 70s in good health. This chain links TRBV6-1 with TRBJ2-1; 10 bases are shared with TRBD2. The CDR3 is CASSLGLADLYNEQFF. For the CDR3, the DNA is TGTGCCAGCAGTCTAGGACTAGCGGACCTATACAATGAGCAGTTCTTC.